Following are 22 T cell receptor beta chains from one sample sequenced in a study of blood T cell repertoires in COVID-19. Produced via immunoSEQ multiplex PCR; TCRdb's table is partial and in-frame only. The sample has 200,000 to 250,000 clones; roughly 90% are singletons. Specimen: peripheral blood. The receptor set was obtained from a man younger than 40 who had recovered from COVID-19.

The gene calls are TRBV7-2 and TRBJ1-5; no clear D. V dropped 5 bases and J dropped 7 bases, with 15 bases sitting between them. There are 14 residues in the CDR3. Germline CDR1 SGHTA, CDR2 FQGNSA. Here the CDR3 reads CASSPGDYPQPQHF. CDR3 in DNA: TGTGCCAGCAGCCCTGGAGACTACCCGCAGCCCCAGCATTTT.

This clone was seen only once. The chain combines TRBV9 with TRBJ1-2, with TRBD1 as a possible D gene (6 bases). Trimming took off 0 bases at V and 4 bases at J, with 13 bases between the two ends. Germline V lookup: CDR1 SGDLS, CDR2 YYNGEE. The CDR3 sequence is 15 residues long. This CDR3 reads CASSVDPQGVYGYTF. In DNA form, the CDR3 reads TGTGCCAGCAGCGTAGATCCACAGGGAGTCTATGGCTACACCTTC.

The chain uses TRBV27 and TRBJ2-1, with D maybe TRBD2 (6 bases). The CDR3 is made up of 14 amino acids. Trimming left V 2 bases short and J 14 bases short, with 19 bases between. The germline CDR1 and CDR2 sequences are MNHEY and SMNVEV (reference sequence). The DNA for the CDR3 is TGTGCCAGCAGTTTAAATCCCGGGGGATTGAAGGAGTTCTTC. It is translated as CASSLNPGGLKEFF.

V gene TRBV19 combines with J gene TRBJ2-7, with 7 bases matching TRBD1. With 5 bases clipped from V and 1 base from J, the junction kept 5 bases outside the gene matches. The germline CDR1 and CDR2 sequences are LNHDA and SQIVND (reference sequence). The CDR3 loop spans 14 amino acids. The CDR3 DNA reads TGTGCCAGTAGTGAAGGGGGCGGATCCTACGAGCAGTACTTC. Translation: CASSEGGGSYEQYF.

The CDR3 DNA sequence: TGTGCCATCAGTGAGTCCCCTAGATGGGGCTTGAATCAGCCCCAGCATTTT. Protein sequence: CAISESPRWGLNQPQHF. The V gene is TRBV10-3, the J gene TRBJ1-5, with TRBD1 as a possible D gene (5 bases). The length of the CDR3 is 17 residues. V was cut by 0 bases and J by 4 bases, with 16 bases left in between. The germline gives CDR1 ENHRY, CDR2 SYGVKD.

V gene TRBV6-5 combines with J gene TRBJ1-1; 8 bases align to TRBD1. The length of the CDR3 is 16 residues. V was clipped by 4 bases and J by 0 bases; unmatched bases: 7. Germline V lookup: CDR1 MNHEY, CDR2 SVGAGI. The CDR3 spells CASSFGTGGVNTEAFF. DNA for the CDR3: TGTGCCAGCAGTTTTGGGACAGGTGGGGTGAACACTGAAGCTTTCTTT.

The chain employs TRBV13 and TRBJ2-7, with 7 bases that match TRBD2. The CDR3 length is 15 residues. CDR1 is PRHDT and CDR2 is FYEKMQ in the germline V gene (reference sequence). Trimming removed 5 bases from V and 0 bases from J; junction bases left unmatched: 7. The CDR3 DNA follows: TGTGCCAGCAGCGTGGGACTACTTAACTCCTACGAGCAGTACTTC. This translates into CASSVGLLNSYEQYF.

The CDR3 DNA reads as TGTGCCAGCAGCTTGGGTTGGACAGGCGGCCAGGGGAAGCAGCCCCAGCATTTT. This encodes CASSLGWTGGQGKQPQHF. The rearrangement uses TRBV5-8 and TRBJ1-5; 7 bases align to TRBD1. Germline V lookup: CDR1 SGHTS, CDR2 YDEGEE. The CDR3 spans 18 residues. The V gene end was trimmed by 0 bases and the J gene end by 7 bases; junction bases not matched to a gene: 16.

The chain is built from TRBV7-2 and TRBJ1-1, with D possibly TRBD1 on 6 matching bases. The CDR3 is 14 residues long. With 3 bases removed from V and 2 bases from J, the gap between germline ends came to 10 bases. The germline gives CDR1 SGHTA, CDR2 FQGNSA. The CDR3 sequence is CASSLDRLNTEAFF. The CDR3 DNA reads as TGTGCCAGCAGCTTGGACAGATTAAACACTGAAGCTTTCTTT.

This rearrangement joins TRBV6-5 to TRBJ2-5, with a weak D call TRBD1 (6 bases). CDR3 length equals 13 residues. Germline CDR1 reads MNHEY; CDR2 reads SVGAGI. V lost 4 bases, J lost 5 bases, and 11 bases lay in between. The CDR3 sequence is CASSSRGAETQYF. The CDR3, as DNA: TGTGCCAGCAGTTCCAGGGGTGCGGAGACCCAGTACTTC.

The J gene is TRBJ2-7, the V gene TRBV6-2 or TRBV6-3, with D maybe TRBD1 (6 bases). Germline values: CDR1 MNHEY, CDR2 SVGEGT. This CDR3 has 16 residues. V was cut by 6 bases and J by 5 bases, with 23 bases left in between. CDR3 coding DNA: TGTGCCAGCAGCTTAGAAAACAGGGCAGACGGCCACGAGCAGTACTTC. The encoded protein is CASSLENRADGHEQYF.

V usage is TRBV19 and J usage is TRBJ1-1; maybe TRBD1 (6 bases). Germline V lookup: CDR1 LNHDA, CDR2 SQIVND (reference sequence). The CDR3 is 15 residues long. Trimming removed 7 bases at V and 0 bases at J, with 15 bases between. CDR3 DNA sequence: TGTGCCAGTAAGGCGACGGGGGGCATGAACACTGAAGCTTTCTTT. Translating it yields CASKATGGMNTEAFF.

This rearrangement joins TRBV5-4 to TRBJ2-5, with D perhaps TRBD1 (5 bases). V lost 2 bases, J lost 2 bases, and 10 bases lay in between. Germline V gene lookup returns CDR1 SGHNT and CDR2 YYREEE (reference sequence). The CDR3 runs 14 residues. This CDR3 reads CASSLFGQQETQYF. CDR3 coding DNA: TGTGCCAGCAGCTTATTTGGACAACAAGAGACCCAGTACTTC.

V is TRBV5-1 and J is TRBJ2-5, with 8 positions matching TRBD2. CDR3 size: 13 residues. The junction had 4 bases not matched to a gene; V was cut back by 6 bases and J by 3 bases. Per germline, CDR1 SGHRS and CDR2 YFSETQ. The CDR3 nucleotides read TGCGCCAGCAACCGGGGGGGTGAAGAGACCCAGTACTTC. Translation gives CASNRGGEETQYF.

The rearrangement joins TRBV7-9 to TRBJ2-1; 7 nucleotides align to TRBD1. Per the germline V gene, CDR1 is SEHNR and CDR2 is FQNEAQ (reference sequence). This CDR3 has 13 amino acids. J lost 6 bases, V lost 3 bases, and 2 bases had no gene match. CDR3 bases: TGTGCCAGCAGCTTGACAGGGACCAATGAGCAGTTCTTC. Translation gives CASSLTGTNEQFF.

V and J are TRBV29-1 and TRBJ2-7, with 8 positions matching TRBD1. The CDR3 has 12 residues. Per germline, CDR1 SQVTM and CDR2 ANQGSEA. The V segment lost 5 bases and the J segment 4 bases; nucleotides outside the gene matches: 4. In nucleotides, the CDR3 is TGCAGCGTTTCAACAGGGGGATACGAGCAGTACTTC. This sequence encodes CSVSTGGYEQYF.

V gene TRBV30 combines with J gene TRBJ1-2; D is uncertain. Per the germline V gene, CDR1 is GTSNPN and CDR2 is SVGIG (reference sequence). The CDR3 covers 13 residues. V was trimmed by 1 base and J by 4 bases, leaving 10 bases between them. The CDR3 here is CAWSGMSLYGYTF. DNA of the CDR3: TGTGCCTGGAGTGGAATGAGCCTCTATGGCTACACCTTC.

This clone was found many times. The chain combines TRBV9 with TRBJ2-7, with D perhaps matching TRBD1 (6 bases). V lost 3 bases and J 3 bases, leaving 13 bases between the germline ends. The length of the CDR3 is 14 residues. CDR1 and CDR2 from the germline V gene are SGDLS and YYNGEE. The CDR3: CASSARDTSYEQYF. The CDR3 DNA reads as TGTGCCAGCAGCGCCCGGGACACCAGCTACGAGCAGTACTTC.

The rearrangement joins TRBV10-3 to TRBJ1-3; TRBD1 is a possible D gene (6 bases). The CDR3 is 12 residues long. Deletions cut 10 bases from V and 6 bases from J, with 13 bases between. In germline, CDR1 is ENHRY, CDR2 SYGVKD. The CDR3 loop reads CATAKGENTIYF. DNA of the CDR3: TGTGCCACTGCGAAGGGGGAAAACACCATATATTTT.

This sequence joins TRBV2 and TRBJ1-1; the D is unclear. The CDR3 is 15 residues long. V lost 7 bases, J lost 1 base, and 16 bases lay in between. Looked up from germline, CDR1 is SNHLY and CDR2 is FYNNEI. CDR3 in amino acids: CASINTETRNTEAFF. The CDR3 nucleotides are TGTGCCAGCATCAACACCGAAACAAGGAACACTGAAGCTTTCTTT.

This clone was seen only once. CDR3 sequence (DNA): TGCGCCACCCAAGGGACTACGGTACACAATGAGCAGTTCTTC. Residues: CATQGTTVHNEQFF. The V call is TRBV10-1, the J call TRBJ2-1; 7 nucleotides align to TRBD2. Trimming cost V 10 bases and J 5 bases; bases outside gene matches: 11. The CDR3 has 14 residues. Germline values: CDR1 WNHNN, CDR2 SYGVQD (reference sequence).

The CDR3 is CASSIDSIGTEAFF. CDR3 nucleotides: TGTGCCAGCAGCATCGACAGCATAGGGACTGAAGCTTTCTTT. The chain couples TRBV5-5 to TRBJ1-1; D possibly corresponds to TRBD1 (5 bases). The CDR3 totals 14 residues. CDR1 is SGHKS, CDR2 YYEKEE, per germline (reference sequence). Trimming took off 4 bases at V and 5 bases at J, with 15 bases between the two ends.